The TCR beta chain described here comes from a study of beta chain features in type 1 diabetes. Overall study findings and caveats: Naive, central memory and Treg TCRB repertoires appeared more alike in patients than in healthy donors. Shorter TCRB CDR3s, moderately but significantly so, were found in Type 1 diabetes patients in all four CD4+ subsets. Fewer junction insertions and more nucleotide deletions appeared in type 1 diabetes patients.

A few counts support this clone. Its cognate antigen is unknown. The study reverse transcribed the entire isolated RNA, so it sequenced expressed TCRB transcripts. Repertoires were generated with immunoSEQ multiplex PCR, while TCRdb's copy carries only in-frame clones and drops some. The repertoire consists of approximately 360,000 clones, with over 9.5% occurring once and the leading ten covering 0.0085% to 0.012%. This CDR3 is 16 amino acids long. The germline gives CDR1 MNHEY, CDR2 SMNVEV (reference sequence). Between the trimmed V and J ends, which lost 0 bases and 7 bases, there was a span of 18 bases.

The receptor comes from a woman under 30 with type 1 diabetes. The sample consisted of naive CD4+ T cells from blood. This rearrangement joins TRBV27 to TRBJ1-2; D remains unclear. CDR3 in amino acids: CASSLSLGGPNRGYTF. CDR3 nucleotides: TGTGCCAGCAGTTTATCGCTAGGAGGGCCCAACCGTGGCTACACCTTC.